This T cell receptor (beta chain) was documented in a study of blood T cell repertoires in COVID-19. Study context: There were acute and convalescent COVID-19 samples, and they came from the United States, Italy and Spain. The analysed material was cDNA or gDNA that came from T cells, B-cell-depleted T cells, or PBMCs.

The table came from immunoSEQ multiplex PCR; TCRdb's copy has only in-frame clones and leaves some out. The table has 140,000 or so clones, approximately 89% seen once. The CDR3 consists of 16 residues. V lost 4 bases, J lost 5 bases, and 10 bases stayed unmatched. Germline lookup yields CDR1 LNHDA and CDR2 SQIVND (reference sequence). The chain has TRBV19 and TRBJ2-5; TRBD1 matches 10 bases. The TCR sequence derives from a woman aged 45-59 years with acute or convalescent COVID-19. The sample was peripheral blood. CDR3 amino acids: CASSTRDRGSWETQYF. In DNA form, the CDR3 reads TGTGCCAGTAGTACCAGGGACAGGGGATCTTGGGAGACCCAGTACTTC.